This T cell receptor (beta chain) was captured in a study of vaccination and CD4 T cells after COVID-19 (dated 2022 in TCRdb). Notes on the research overall: Every convalescent patient had a positive nasal swab PCR test for SARS-CoV-2, with mild disease in several patients and severe disease in one. Six males and four females were included in the convalescent cohort, with two Hispanic individuals, seven Caucasians, two Asians and one multiracial person represented. Participants received two doses of either the Pfizer-BioNTech BNT162b2 vaccine (n=8) or the Moderna mRNA-1273 vaccine (n=2). Post-COVID blood samples were collected from convalescent patients a median of roughly 100 days after diagnosis, with a range of about 30 to 170 days. The time from the second vaccine dose to post-vaccine blood sampling had a median of roughly 77 days and ranged from about 12 to 241 days. The cultures were stimulated with overlapping spike peptide pools from SARS-CoV-2 and from the common cold coronaviruses HCoV-NL63, HCoV-OC43 and HCoV-229E. As controls, cultures received a CEFX viral epitope pool (the positive control), an HIV-1 Nef peptide pool (the negative control), or no peptide at all. In nine to eleven COVID-19 convalescent patients and a few infection-naive healthy vaccine recipients, researchers compared the spike-specific CD4+ TCR repertoire from before mRNA vaccination with the repertoire from after. Broad study findings and their caveats: The study included relatively few convalescent patients and did not analyze early timepoints after natural infection. In convalescent patients, a median around 90% of post-vaccine SARS-CoV-2-reactive clones were detected only after vaccination, and vaccine-specific priming was suggested by this finding. An increase in the median number of SARS-CoV-2-reactive clonotypes from 21 after infection to 38 after vaccination was observed, but the change was not found to be significant. Nearly all vaccine-specific clones in convalescent patients (304 of 307) were mono-reactive for SARS-CoV-2 spike rather than cross-reactive with common cold coronaviruses.

Library preparation employed PCR. DNA from cultured CD4+ T cells was subjected to TCR sequencing with the Oncomine TCR Beta short-read assay at the Johns Hopkins FTIC core. Genomic DNA was extracted from the cultured CD4+ T cells with the QIAamp micro DNA kit. The Oncomine TCR Beta libraries from cultured CD4+ T cells were pooled using unique dual indexes and then sequenced on an Illumina iSeq 100. In the paper's pipeline: Non-productive sequences were filtered out, and CDR3s that did not start with C, did not end with F or W, or were shorter than 7 amino acids were discarded. The MANAFEST web application identified antigen-specific clonotypes by comparing peptide-stimulated wells against reference wells and other culture wells. To be called positive, a clone needed an FDR below 0.05, an odds ratio above 5, and a productive frequency above 0.1% in at least two of three replicate wells. Clonotypes that were significantly expanded in both SARS-CoV-2 spike wells and at least one common cold coronavirus spike condition were defined as cross-reactive. Levenshtein distances (stringdist) and unrooted phylogenetic trees (ape) in R version 3.6.1 were used to assess CDR3 homology. TCRdb trimmed the raw reads at Q25, called clones with MiXCR and kept productive beta chains. Rows are combined by CDR3 protein, so each entry shows the most common genes and DNA. What appears here as the V and J calls and clone size reflects TCRdb's work, not the paper's. Within this sample are around 15,000 distinct CDR3 sequences, with about 54% of them counted one time only. Together, the top ten hold 15% to 20% of the sample.

The CDR3, cysteine through phenylalanine, is 14 amino acids long. Here the CDR3 DNA is all that survives: 42 bases in frame from base 1. V is cut back by 6 bases and J by 5 bases, with 9 bases in the junction unmatched. For CDR1 and CDR2, the germline V gene (reference sequence) lists DFQATT and SNEGSKA. Comment on this clonotype: The antigen it recognizes is unknown. Per-base qualities were not stored, and no clone one base away is much larger.

What this sample's treatment or condition label stands for: approximately 9-day PBMC culture with coronavirus spike peptide pools or control peptides (ViraFEST assay). The ViraFEST assay was used in the study, in which antigen-specific T cells were expanded with peptide pools and expanded clonotypes were subsequently identified by TCR sequencing. The convalescent patients' positive SARS-CoV-2 PCR tests were from March to December 2020, which was before the Alpha, Beta and Delta variants emerged in the United States. PBMCs were cultured at 1.5 million to 2 million per well in IMDM supplemented with approximately 5% human AB serum and 10 IU/ml IL-2, with about 10 ug/ml peptide pools added. Half of the culture medium was replaced with fresh IL-2-containing medium on days 3 and 7. CD4+ T cells were isolated after about 10 days of culture through negative selection using the EasySep CD4+ T cell isolation kit. Ficoll-Paque Plus gradient centrifugation was used to isolate PBMCs from whole blood, and the isolated PBMCs were then either used fresh or cryopreserved at -140C. In general, triplicate wells were set up for every culture condition.

The chain uses TRBV20-1 and TRBJ2-3, with 9 bases aligning to TRBD2. The clonotype comes from a human donor who had recovered from COVID-19. Source material: CD4+ T cells from blood, cultured in vitro. The CDR3 amino acid sequence is: CSAQAGGPKDTQYF. Here is the DNA: TGCAGTGCCCAAGCGGGAGGACCCAAAGATACGCAGTATTTT.